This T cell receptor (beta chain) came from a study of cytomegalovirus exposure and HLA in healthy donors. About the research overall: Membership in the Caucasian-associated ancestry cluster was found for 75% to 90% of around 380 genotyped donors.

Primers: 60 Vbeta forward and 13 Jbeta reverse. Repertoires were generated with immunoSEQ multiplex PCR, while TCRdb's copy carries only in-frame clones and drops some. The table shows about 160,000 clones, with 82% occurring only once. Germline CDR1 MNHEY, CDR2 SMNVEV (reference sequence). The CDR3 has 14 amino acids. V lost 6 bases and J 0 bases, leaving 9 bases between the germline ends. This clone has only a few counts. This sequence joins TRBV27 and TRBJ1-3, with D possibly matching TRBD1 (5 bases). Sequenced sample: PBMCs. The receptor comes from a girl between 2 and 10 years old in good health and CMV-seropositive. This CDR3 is CASSRQSSGNTIYF. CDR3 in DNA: TGTGCCAGCAGCCGACAGAGCTCTGGAAACACCATATATTTT.